A selection of T cell receptor beta chains follows, all from one sample in a study of shared clonotypes between healthy human individuals. Produced via immunoSEQ multiplex PCR; TCRdb's table is partial and in-frame only. The sample has approximately 2,300,000 clones; under 95% are singletons. The sequenced material came from naive CD4+ T cells from PBMCs. These receptors came from a man aged 18 to 29 in good health. Some clones in this sample may be carry-over from other donors' samples. Both conserved end residues are part of each CDR3. Fields, in order: clone size, J gene, D gene, V gene, CDR3 DNA, CDR3 protein. D genes are given only for firm matches. Clone size is given for some rows only: seen once, a few or many times, or a class if the clone is expanded.

- | TRBJ2-1 | TRBD2 | TRBV27 | TGTGCCAGCAGTCGACTAGCGGGAGGCCGCTACAATGAGCAGTTCTTC | CASSRLAGGRYNEQFF
- | TRBJ1-1 | - | TRBV5-1 | TGCGCCAGCAGGCCTTCGGGACACTCCATAGCCGAAGCTTTCTTT | CASRPSGHSIAEAFF
- | TRBJ2-3 | TRBD2 | TRBV5-1 | TGCGCCAGCAGCACAGCGGGAGAGTCAGATACGCAGTATTTT | CASSTAGESDTQYF
- | TRBJ2-7 | TRBD1 | TRBV27 | TGTGCCAGCAGGTTTCGGACAGGGCGGGAGCAGTACTTC | CASRFRTGREQYF
- | TRBJ1-1 | - | TRBV9 | TGTGCCAGCAGCGTAGCCCCGAAAGGCCCGGCGGGAGCTTTCTTT | CASSVAPKGPAGAFF
few | TRBJ2-7 | - | TRBV5-4 | TGTGCCAGCAGCTCCGGGACACGCTACGAGCAGTACTTC | CASSSGTRYEQYF
- | TRBJ2-7 | TRBD1 | TRBV5-1 | TGCGCCAGCAGCTTGGCAGTGACAGGGTCTCCGGCTGGGTACGAGCAGTACTTC | CASSLAVTGSPAGYEQYF
- | TRBJ2-3 | TRBD2 | TRBV9 | TGTGCCAGCAGTACTAGCGGGAGCACAGATACGCAGTATTTT | CASSTSGSTDTQYF
- | TRBJ2-1 | - | TRBV27 | TGTGCCAGCCCCCCAGTGGGGAATCCCGAGGGTGAGCAGTTCTTC | CASPPVGNPEGEQFF
- | TRBJ2-7 | - | TRBV5-1 | TGCGCCAGCAAGTCGTTAATAGCAGCCTACGAGCAGTACTTC | CASKSLIAAYEQYF
- | TRBJ1-5 | - | TRBV29-1 | TGCAGCGTTGCCACACGGAGCAATCAGCCCCAGCATTTT | CSVATRSNQPQHF
- | TRBJ1-4 | TRBD1 | TRBV5-1 | TGCGCCAGCAGCTTCGACAGGGGAGGTGAAAAACTGTTTTTT | CASSFDRGGEKLFF
- | TRBJ2-7 | - | TRBV27 | TGTGCCAGCAGTTTCCGACGAGACAGGACCACCTTAAGATACGAGCAGTACTTC | CASSFRRDRTTLRYEQYF
- | TRBJ1-3 | - | TRBV7-9 | TGTGCCAGCAGCTTAGTCGCAACCTTGTCTGGAAACACCATATATTTT | CASSLVATLSGNTIYF
few | TRBJ1-5 | - | TRBV10-3 | TGTGCCATCAGGGGAACGGGGGGCAATCAGCCCCAGCATTTT | CAIRGTGGNQPQHF
- | TRBJ2-7 | - | TRBV7-3 | TGTGCCAGCAGCTTATTCGGGGGCTTTTCCGACGAGCAGTACTTC | CASSLFGGFSDEQYF
- | TRBJ2-7 | TRBD2 | TRBV7-6 | TGTGCCAGCAGCCCAGGTCGCGGGGAGGGCCCCTACGAGCAGTACTTC | CASSPGRGEGPYEQYF
- | TRBJ2-1 | - | TRBV9 | TGTGCCAGCAGCGTACTGGGACACAGCTCCTACAATGAGCAGTTCTTC | CASSVLGHSSYNEQFF
- | TRBJ2-2 | - | TRBV15 | TGTGCCACCACCCGGAGATACACCGGGGAGCTGTTTTTT | CATTRRYTGELFF
- | TRBJ2-1 | TRBD1 | TRBV28 | TGTGCCAGCAGGGTACAGGGGGCTCACTACAATGAGCAGTTCTTC | CASRVQGAHYNEQFF
- | TRBJ2-7 | - | TRBV6-1 | TGTGCCAGCAGTGTTCAAAGCTACGAGCAGTACTTC | CASSVQSYEQYF
- | TRBJ2-4 | - | TRBV19 | TGTGCCAGTAGCCATCTGGACACGGCCAAAAACATTCAGTACTTC | CASSHLDTAKNIQYF